Here is one T cell receptor beta chain with its context. The data stem from a study of neoadjuvant anti-PD-1 for oral cavity cancer. The time point was: after neoadjuvant nivolumab, at surgical resection. The CDR3 is 15 amino acids. Germline V gene lookup returns CDR1 LGHNT and CDR2 FRNRAP. The germline V and J ends were trimmed by 0 bases and 4 bases, with 12 bases remaining between them. Tumor libraries mostly used around 4.8 ug genomic DNA, two replicates each. Assay: immunoSEQ multiplex PCR; the TCRdb copy retains only in-frame clones and omits some. The profile shows around 6,000 clones, 58% of them singletons.

The gene calls are TRBV12-5 and TRBJ1-1; D not certain. Sequences were derived from tumor tissue, sampled after nivolumab (anti-PD-1) treatment. The source is a person aged 35 to 85 with oral cavity squamous cell carcinoma. Here the CDR3 DNA reads TGTGCTAGTGGTTTGGTCCACGGAACTAGCACTGAAGCTTTCTTT. It is translated as CASGLVHGTSTEAFF.